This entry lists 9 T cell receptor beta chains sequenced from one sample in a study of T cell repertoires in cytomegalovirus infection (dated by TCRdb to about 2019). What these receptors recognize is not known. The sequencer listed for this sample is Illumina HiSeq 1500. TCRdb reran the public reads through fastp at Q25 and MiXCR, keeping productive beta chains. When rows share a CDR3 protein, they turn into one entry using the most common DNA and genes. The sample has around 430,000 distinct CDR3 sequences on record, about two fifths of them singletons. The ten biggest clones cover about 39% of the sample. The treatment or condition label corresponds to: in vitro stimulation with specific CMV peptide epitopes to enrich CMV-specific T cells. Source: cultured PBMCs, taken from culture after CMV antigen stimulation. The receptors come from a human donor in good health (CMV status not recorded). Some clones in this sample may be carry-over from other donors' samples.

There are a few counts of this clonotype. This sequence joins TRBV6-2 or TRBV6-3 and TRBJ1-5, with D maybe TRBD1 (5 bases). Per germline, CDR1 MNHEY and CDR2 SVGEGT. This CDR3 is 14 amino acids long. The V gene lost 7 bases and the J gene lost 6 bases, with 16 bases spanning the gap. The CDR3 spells CASTPRQGGQPQHF. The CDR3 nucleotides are TGTGCCAGCACCCCCCGGCAGGGTGGTCAGCCCCAGCATTTT.

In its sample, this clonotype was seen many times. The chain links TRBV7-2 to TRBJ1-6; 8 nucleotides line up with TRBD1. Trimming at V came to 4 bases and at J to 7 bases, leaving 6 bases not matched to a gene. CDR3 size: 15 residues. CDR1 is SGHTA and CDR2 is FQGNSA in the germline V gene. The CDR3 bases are TGTGCCAGCAGCTCCCAGGGGGCTTGGAATTCACCCCTCCACTTT. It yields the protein CASSSQGAWNSPLHF.

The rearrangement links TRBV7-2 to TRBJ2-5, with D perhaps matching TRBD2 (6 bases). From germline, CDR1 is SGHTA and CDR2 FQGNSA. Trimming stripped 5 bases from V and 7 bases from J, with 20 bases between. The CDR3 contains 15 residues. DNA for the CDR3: TGTGCCAGCAGCCCCCCGGGACTCCGGGGCGGGACCCAGTACTTC. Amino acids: CASSPPGLRGGTQYF.

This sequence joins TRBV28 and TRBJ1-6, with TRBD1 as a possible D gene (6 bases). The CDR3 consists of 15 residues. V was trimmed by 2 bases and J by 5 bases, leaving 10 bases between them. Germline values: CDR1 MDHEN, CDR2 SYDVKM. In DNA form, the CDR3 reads TGTGCCAGCAGTTTACCCGGGGGCCATAATTCACCCCTCCACTTT. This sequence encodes CASSLPGGHNSPLHF.

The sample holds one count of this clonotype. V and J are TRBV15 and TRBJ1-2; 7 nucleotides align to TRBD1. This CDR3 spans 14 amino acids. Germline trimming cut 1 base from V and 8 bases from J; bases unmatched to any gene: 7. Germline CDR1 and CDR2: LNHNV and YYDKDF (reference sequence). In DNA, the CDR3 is TGTGCCACCAGCAGAGTTGAGGGGGCGGCCGGCTACACCTTC. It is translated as CATSRVEGAAGYTF.

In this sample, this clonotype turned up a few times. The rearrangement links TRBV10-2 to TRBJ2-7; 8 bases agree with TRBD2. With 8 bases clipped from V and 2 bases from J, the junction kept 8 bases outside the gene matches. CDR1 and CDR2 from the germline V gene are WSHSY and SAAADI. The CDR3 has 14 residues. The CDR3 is CASEGGGKPYEQYF. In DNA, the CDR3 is TGCGCCAGCGAGGGCGGGGGGAAACCCTACGAGCAGTACTTC.

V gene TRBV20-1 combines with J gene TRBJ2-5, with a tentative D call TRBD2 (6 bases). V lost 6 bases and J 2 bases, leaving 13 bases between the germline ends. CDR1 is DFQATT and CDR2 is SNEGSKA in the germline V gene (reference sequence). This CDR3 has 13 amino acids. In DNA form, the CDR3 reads TGCAGTGCCCACCGGGACTTACAAGAGACCCAGTACTTC. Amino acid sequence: CSAHRDLQETQYF.

The CDR3 DNA sequence: TGTGCCAGCAGCTTAGATGGGGGGGGGAACACTGAAGCTTTCTTT. Amino acid sequence: CASSLDGGGNTEAFF. This sequence joins TRBV7-2 and TRBJ1-1; D is possibly TRBD1 (5 bases). Germline CDR1 and CDR2: SGHTA and FQGNSA. The V end lost 1 base, the J end lost 1 base, and 10 bases lay between the germline ends. CDR3 length: 15 residues.

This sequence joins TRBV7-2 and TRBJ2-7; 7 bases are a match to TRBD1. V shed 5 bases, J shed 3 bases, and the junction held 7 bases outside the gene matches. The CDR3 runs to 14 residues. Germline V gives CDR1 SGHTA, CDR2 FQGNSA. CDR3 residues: CASSPDRVVYEQYF. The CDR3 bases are TGTGCCAGCAGCCCCGACAGGGTAGTCTACGAGCAGTACTTC. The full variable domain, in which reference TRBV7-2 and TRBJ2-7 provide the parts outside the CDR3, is GAGVSQSPSNKVTEKGKDVELRCDPISGHTALYWYRQSLGQGLEFLIYFQGNSAPDKSGLPSDRFSAERTGGSVSTLTIQRTQQEDSAVYLCASSPDRVVYEQYFGPGTRLTVT.